This TCR beta chain comes out of a study of control samples from healthy donors and cancer patients. TCRdb's table, derived via immunoSEQ multiplex PCR, lists solely in-frame clones and lacks some. The repertoire consists of 150,000 to 200,000 clones, with around 90% occurring once and the leading ten covering under 2%. With V trimmed by 4 bases and J by 6 bases, 12 bases remained unmatched. This CDR3 contains 17 residues. CDR1 MGHDK and CDR2 SYGVNS come from the germline V gene. The specimen sequenced was blood. This receptor was taken from a man younger than 35 in good health. The chain recombines TRBV25-1 with TRBJ1-4, with 9 positions matching TRBD1. The CDR3 protein is CASSVDFTGGVYEKLFF. In nucleotides, the CDR3 is TGTGCCAGCAGTGTCGACTTTACAGGGGGCGTATATGAAAAACTGTTTTTT.